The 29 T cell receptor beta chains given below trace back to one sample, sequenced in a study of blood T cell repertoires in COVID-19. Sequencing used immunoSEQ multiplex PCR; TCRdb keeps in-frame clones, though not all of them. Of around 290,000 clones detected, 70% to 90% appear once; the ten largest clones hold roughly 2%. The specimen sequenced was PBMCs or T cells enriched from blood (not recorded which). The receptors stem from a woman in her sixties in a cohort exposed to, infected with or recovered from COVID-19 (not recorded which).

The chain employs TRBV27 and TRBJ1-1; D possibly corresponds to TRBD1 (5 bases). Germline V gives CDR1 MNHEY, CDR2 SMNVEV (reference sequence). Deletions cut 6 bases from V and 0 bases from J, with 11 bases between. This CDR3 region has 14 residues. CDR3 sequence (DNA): TGTGCCAGCAGGAAGACAGCCATGAACACTGAAGCTTTCTTT. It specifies CASRKTAMNTEAFF.

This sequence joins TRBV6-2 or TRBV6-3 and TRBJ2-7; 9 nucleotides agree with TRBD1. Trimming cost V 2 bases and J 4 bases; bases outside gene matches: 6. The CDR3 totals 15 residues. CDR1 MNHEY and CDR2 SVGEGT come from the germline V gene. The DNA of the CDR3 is TGTGCCAGCAGTTACGGAGGGACAGGGAGATACGAGCAGTACTTC. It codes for CASSYGGTGRYEQYF.

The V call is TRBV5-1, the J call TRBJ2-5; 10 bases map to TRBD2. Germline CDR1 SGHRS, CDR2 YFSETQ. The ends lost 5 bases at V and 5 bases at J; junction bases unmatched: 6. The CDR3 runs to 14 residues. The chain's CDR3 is CASRVAGGRETQYF. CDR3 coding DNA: TGCGCCAGCAGGGTAGCGGGAGGTCGGGAGACCCAGTACTTC.

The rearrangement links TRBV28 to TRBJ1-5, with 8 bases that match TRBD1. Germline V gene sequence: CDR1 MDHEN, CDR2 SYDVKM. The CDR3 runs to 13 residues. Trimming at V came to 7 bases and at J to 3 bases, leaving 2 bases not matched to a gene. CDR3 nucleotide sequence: TGTGCCAGCACGGACAGGGTCAATCAGCCCCAGCATTTT. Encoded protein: CASTDRVNQPQHF.

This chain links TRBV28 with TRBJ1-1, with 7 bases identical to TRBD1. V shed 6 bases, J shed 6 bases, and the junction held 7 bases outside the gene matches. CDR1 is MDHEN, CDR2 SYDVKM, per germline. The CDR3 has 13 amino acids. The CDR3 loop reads CASSQGGWAEAFF. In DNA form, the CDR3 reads TGTGCCAGCAGCCAGGGGGGTTGGGCTGAAGCTTTCTTT.

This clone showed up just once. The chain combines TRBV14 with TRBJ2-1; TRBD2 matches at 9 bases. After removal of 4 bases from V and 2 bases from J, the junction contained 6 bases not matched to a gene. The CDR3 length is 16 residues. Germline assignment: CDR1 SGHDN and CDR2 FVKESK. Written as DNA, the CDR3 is TGTGCCAGCAGCCCCTTAGCGGGAGTCGCCTACAATGAGCAGTTCTTC. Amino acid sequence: CASSPLAGVAYNEQFF.

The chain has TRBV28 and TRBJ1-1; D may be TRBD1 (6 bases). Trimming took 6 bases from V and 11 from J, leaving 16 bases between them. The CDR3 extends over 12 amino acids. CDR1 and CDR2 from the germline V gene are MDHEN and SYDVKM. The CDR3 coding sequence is TGTGCCAGCAGAACCGGGACACTGTCCGCTTTCTTT. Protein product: CASRTGTLSAFF. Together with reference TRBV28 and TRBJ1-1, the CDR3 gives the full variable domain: DVKVTQSSRYLVKRTGEKVFLECVQDMDHENMFWYRQDPGLGLRLIYFSYDVKMKEKGDIPEGYSVSREKKERFSLILESASTNQTSMYLCASRTGTLSAFFGQGTRLTVV.

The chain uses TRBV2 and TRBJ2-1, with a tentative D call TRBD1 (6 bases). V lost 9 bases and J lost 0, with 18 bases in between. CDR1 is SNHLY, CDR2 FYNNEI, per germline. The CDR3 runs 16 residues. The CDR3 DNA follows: TGTGCCAGGGTCCCCGACAGGTTAAGCTCCTACAATGAGCAGTTCTTC. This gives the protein CARVPDRLSSYNEQFF.

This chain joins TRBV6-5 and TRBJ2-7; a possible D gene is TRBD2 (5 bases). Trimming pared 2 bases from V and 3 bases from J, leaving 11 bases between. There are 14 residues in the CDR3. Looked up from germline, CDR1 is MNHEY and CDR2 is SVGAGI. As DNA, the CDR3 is TGTGCCAGCAGTTACGCGTCTAGCCGCTACGAGCAGTACTTC. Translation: CASSYASSRYEQYF.

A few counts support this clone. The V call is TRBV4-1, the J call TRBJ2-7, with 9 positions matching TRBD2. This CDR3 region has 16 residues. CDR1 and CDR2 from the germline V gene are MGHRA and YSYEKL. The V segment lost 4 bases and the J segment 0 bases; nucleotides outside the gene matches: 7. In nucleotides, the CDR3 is TGCGCCAGCAGCCCCTTTCCGACTAGCGGCTCCTACGAGCAGTACTTC. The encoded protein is CASSPFPTSGSYEQYF.

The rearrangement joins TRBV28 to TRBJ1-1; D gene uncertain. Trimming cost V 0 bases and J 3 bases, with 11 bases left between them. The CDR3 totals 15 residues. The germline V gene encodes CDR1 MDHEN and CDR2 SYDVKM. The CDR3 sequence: CASSLWGRQDTEAFF. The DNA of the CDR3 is TGTGCCAGCAGTTTATGGGGCAGGCAGGACACTGAAGCTTTCTTT.

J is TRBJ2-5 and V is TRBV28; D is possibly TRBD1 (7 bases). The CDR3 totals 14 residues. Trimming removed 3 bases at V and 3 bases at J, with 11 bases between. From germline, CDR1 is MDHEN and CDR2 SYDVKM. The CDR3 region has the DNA TGTGCCAGCAGTTTTGTCAGGGGGGAAGAGACCCAGTACTTC. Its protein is CASSFVRGEETQYF.

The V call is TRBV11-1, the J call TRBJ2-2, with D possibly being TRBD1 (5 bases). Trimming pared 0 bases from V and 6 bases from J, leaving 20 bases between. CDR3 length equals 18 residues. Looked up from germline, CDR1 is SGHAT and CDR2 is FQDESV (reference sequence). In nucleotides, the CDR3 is TGTGCCAGCAGCTTAGCGGAAAGCCTCCAGGCAGGGCCCGGGGAGCTGTTTTTT. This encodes CASSLAESLQAGPGELFF.

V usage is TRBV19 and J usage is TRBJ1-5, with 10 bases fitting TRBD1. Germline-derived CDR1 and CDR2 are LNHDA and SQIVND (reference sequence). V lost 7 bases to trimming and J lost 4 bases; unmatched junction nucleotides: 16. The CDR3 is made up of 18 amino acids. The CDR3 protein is CASTPRAPGQGMNQPQHF. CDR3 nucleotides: TGTGCCAGTACCCCCCGGGCGCCGGGACAGGGGATGAATCAGCCCCAGCATTTT.

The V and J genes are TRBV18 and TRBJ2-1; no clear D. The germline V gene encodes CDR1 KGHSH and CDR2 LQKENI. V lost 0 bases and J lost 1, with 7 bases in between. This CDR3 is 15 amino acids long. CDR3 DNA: TGTGCCAGCTCACCACCGCCGGTTTCCTACAATGAGCAGTTCTTC. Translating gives CASSPPPVSYNEQFF.

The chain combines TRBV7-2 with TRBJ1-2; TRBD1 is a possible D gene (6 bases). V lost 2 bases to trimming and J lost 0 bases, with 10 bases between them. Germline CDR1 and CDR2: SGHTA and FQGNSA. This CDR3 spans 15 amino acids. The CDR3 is CASSLRTASNYGYTF. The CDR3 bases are TGTGCCAGCAGCTTACGGACAGCCTCTAACTATGGCTACACCTTC.

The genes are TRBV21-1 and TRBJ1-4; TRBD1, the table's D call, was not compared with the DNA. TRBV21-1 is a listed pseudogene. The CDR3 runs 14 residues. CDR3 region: CASSCRTGNEKLFF. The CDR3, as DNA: TGTGCCAGCTCCTGCCGGACAGGGAATGAAAAACTGTTTTTT.

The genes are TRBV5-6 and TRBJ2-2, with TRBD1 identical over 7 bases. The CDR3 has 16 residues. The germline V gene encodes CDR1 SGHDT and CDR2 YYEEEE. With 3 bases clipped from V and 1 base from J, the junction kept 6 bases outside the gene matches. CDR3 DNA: TGTGCCAGCAGCTCGGGATGGACAGGGAACACCGGGGAGCTGTTTTTT. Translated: CASSSGWTGNTGELFF.

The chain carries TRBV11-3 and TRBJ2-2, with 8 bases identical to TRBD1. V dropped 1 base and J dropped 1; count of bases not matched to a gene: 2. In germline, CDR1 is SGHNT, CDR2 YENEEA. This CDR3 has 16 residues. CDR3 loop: CASSLGGQGNTGELFF. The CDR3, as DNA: TGTGCCAGCAGCTTAGGTGGACAGGGGAACACCGGGGAGCTGTTTTTT. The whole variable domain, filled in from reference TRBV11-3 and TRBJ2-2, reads EAGVVQSPRYKIIEKKQPVAFWCNPISGHNTLYWYLQNLGQGPELLIRYENEEAVDDSQLPKDRFSAERLKGVDSTLKIQPAELGDSAVYLCASSLGGQGNTGELFFGEGSRLTVL.

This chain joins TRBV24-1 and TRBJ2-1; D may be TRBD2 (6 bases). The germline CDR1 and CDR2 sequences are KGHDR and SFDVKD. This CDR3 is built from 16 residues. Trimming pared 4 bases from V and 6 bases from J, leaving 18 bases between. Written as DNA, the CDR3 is TGTGCCACCAGTGACCAAACTCTACAGCGGGCCAATGAGCAGTTCTTC. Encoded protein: CATSDQTLQRANEQFF.

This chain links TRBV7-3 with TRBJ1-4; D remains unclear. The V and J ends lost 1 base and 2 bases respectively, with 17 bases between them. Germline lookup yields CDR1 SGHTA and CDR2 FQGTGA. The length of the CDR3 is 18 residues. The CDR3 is CASSLRSPPQRTNEKLFF. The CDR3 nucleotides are TGTGCCAGCAGCTTAAGGTCCCCCCCGCAGCGGACTAATGAAAAACTGTTTTTT.

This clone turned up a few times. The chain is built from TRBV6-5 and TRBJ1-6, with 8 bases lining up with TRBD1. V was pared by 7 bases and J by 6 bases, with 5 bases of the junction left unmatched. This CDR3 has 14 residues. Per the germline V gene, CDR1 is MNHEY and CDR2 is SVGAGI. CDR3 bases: TGTGCCAGCACCCCGACAGGGGTTAATTCACCCCTCCACTTT. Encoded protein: CASTPTGVNSPLHF.

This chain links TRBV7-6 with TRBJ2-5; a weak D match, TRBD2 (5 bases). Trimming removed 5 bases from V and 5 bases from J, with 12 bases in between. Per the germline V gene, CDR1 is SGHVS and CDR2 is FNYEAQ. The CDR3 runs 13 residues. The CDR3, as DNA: TGTGCCAGCAGCGGGAGTAACGTGGAGACCCAGTACTTC. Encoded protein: CASSGSNVETQYF.

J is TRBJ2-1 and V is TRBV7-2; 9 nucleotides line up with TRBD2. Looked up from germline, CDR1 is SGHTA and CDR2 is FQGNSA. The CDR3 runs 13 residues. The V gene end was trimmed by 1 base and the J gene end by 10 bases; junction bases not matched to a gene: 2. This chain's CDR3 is CASSLVLAGEQFF. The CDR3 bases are TGTGCCAGCAGCTTAGTACTAGCGGGCGAGCAGTTCTTC.

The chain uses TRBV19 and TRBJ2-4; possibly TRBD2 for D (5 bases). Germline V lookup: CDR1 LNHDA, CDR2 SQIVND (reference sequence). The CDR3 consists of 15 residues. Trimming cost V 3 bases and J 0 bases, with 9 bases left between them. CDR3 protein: CASSMGEKAKNIQYF. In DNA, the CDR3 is TGTGCCAGTAGTATGGGAGAGAAAGCCAAAAACATTCAGTACTTC. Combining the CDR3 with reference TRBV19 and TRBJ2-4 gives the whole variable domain DGGITQSPKYLFRKEGQNVTLSCEQNLNHDAMYWYRQDPGQGLRLIYYSQIVNDFQKGDIAEGYSVSREKKESFPLTVTSAQKNPTAFYLCASSMGEKAKNIQYFGAGTRLSVL.

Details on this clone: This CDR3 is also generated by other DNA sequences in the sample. The CDR3 here is CASSYSGRGYEQYF. The CDR3, as DNA: TGTGCCAGCAGTTACTCGGGCAGGGGGTACGAGCAGTACTTC. The chain is built from TRBV6-5 and TRBJ2-7; 7 nucleotides match TRBD1. CDR1 is MNHEY, CDR2 SVGAGI, per germline. The CDR3 covers 14 residues. The V segment lost 0 bases and the J segment 4 bases; nucleotides outside the gene matches: 3.

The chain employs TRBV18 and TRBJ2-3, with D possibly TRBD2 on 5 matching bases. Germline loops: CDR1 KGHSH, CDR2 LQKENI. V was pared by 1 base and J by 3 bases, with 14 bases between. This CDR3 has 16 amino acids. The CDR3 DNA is TGTGCCAGCTCACCACAATTTGGGAGTGGGACAGATACGCAGTATTTT. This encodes CASSPQFGSGTDTQYF.

In DNA, the CDR3 is TGTGCCATCAGTGAGTCGGGACAGACGAATCAGCCCCAGCATTTT. It yields the protein CAISESGQTNQPQHF. The chain couples TRBV10-3 to TRBJ1-5, with 7 bases aligning to TRBD1. Germline values: CDR1 ENHRY, CDR2 SYGVKD. This CDR3 spans 15 amino acids. After removal of 0 bases from V and 4 bases from J, the junction contained 3 bases not matched to a gene.

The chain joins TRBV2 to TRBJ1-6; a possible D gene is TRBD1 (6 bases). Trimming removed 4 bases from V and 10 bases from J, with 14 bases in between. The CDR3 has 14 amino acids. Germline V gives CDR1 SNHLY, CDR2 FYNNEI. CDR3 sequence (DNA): TGTGCCAGCAGTGGTAACAGGGAGAACTCACCCCTCCACTTT. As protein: CASSGNRENSPLHF.